The 28 T cell receptor beta chains below all came from one sample that was sequenced in a study of CD8 T cells in ankylosing spondylitis. TCRdb used MiXCR to reprocess the 5' RACE reads, holding one entry per CDR3 protein. This sample has approximately 350,000 distinct CDR3 sequences, with roughly 14% found just once. Material: blood, either unsorted or a sorted T cell fraction (not recorded which). The receptor source for this set is a male donor with ankylosing spondylitis or in good health (not recorded which).

V gene TRBV20-1 combines with J gene TRBJ2-5; 7 nucleotides agree with TRBD1. Per the germline V gene, CDR1 is DFQATT and CDR2 is SNEGSKA (reference sequence). The CDR3 is 13 amino acids. The V and J ends lost 3 bases and 13 bases, in that order; junction bases with no gene match: 14. CDR3: CSARGHLGQAPYF. The CDR3 DNA follows: TGCAGTGCTAGGGGCCATCTCGGACAGGCCCCGTACTTC.

V usage is TRBV12-3 or TRBV12-4 and J usage is TRBJ2-3; D may be TRBD1 or TRBD2 (6 bases each). There are 16 residues in the CDR3. Trimming stripped 5 bases from V and 2 bases from J, with 17 bases between. The CDR3 loop reads CASSTTGRRNTDTQYF. Written as DNA, the CDR3 is TGTGCCAGCAGTACTACAGGGAGGAGGAACACAGATACGCAGTATTTT.

At least ten counts were recorded for this clonotype. V and J are TRBV10-2 and TRBJ2-5; weak D call: TRBD2 (5 bases). The V end was cut by 6 bases, the J end by 3 bases, with 8 bases between. Germline CDR1 and CDR2: WSHSY and SAAADI. The CDR3 contains 12 residues. For the CDR3, the DNA is TGCGCCAGCAGCCTAGCTGAAGAGACCCAGTACTTC. It codes for CASSLAEETQYF.

This clonotype occurred a few times. The chain joins TRBV30 to TRBJ2-3; no clear D. V lost 3 bases, J lost 4 bases, and 8 bases lay in between. This CDR3 is built from 12 residues. Germline CDR1 and CDR2: GTSNPN and SVGIG (reference sequence). Here the CDR3 DNA reads TGTGCCTGGAGCCCCTTAGCAGATACGCAGTATTTT. The encoded protein is CAWSPLADTQYF. The full variable domain, rest sourced from reference TRBV30 and TRBJ2-3, is SQTIHQWPATLVQPVGSPLSLECTVEGTSNPNLYWYRQAAGRGLQLLFYSVGIGQISSEVPQNLSASRPQDRQFILSSKKLLLSDSGFYLCAWSPLADTQYFGPGTRLTVL.

The V call is TRBV2, the J call TRBJ1-2; 7 nucleotides agree with TRBD1. The J segment lost 4 bases and the V segment lost 0 bases, leaving 17 bases of the junction unmatched. Looked up from germline, CDR1 is SNHLY and CDR2 is FYNNEI. The CDR3 has 19 amino acids. In nucleotides, the CDR3 is TGTGCCAGCAGTGAAGCACGAGGGACAGCGGACTTAACTGGCTATGGCTACACCTTC. This encodes CASSEARGTADLTGYGYTF.

In its sample, this clonotype was seen a few times. One junction end does not reproduce the germline sequence, and a read error may be involved. This chain links TRBV4-2 with TRBJ2-2, with 10 bases identical to TRBD2. Per germline, CDR1 LGHNA and CDR2 YNFKEQ. The CDR3 sequence is 16 residues long. Written as DNA, the CDR3 is TGTGCCAGCAGCGAAGAAGCGGGAGGGTTCCCCGGGGAGCTGTTTTTT. Translation: CASSEEAGGFPGELFF.

In this sample, this clonotype turned up a few times. The chain joins TRBV7-9 to TRBJ2-7; D call uncertain. V lost 1 base and J 10 bases, leaving 11 bases between the germline ends. The CDR3 spans 12 residues. Per germline, CDR1 SEHNR and CDR2 FQNEAQ (reference sequence). The CDR3 DNA reads as TGTGCCAGCAGCTTAGATCGCTCCCAACAGTACTTC. Translated: CASSLDRSQQYF.

This clonotype was detected many times. This chain joins TRBV20-1 and TRBJ1-5; tentatively, D is TRBD1 (6 bases). The length of the CDR3 is 14 residues. Germline V gene data show CDR1 as DFQATT and CDR2 as SNEGSKA (reference sequence). V lost 4 bases, J lost 4 bases, and 14 bases lay in between. CDR3 DNA sequence: TGCAGTGCTAAAAAGGGACACCTAAATCAGCCCCAGCATTTT. Its translation: CSAKKGHLNQPQHF.

There are a few counts of this clonotype. This chain connects TRBV20-1 to TRBJ2-5; 8 positions match TRBD2. The germline V gene encodes CDR1 DFQATT and CDR2 SNEGSKA (reference sequence). V trimming: 3 bases; J trimming: 5 bases; junction bases outside the gene matches: 8. CDR3 length: 14 amino acids. CDR3 sequence: CSARIAGIRETQYF. CDR3 sequence (DNA): TGCAGTGCTAGGATAGCGGGAATCCGGGAGACCCAGTACTTC.

The chain combines TRBV20-1 with TRBJ2-7, with D perhaps TRBD2 (5 bases). Germline lookup yields CDR1 DFQATT and CDR2 SNEGSKA (reference sequence). The V gene lost 2 bases and the J gene lost 5 bases, with 10 bases spanning the gap. CDR3 size: 12 residues. CDR3: CSARRGRDEQYF. The CDR3 nucleotides read TGCAGTGCTAGAAGAGGGAGAGACGAGCAGTACTTC.

The chain joins TRBV5-1 to TRBJ2-1; D gene unclear. V lost 4 bases and J 5 bases, leaving 7 bases between the germline ends. This CDR3 has 12 residues. The V gene's germline CDR1 is SGHRS and CDR2 YFSETQ. The CDR3 sequence is CASSISDNEQFF. The CDR3 coding sequence is TGCGCCAGCAGCATCAGCGACAATGAGCAGTTCTTC.

This chain links TRBV29-1 with TRBJ2-5; D is ambiguous. The CDR3 extends over 12 amino acids. The germline V gene has CDR1 SQVTM and CDR2 ANQGSEA. V was clipped by 6 bases and J by 5 bases, with 13 bases between them. CDR3 DNA: TGCAGCGTAAAGGGCGATGAGGAGACCCAGTACTTC. Translating gives CSVKGDEETQYF.

This clonotype occurred many times. The chain employs TRBV7-2 and TRBJ2-2, with 10 bases that match TRBD1. With 2 bases clipped from V and 6 bases from J, the junction kept 6 bases outside the gene matches. In germline, CDR1 is SGHTA, CDR2 FQGNSA. There are 16 residues in the CDR3. This chain's CDR3 is CASSLTGQGIAGELFF. CDR3 DNA: TGTGCCAGCAGCTTAACGGGACAGGGGATAGCCGGGGAGCTGTTTTTT.

V is TRBV5-1 and J is TRBJ2-6; 9 bases match TRBD2. The CDR3 sequence is 18 residues long. With 5 bases clipped from V and 2 bases from J, the junction kept 11 bases outside the gene matches. Germline CDR1 SGHRS, CDR2 YFSETQ. The CDR3 sequence is CASRVAGALSTGANVLTF. The CDR3 nucleotides read TGCGCCAGCAGAGTAGCGGGAGCCCTAAGCACTGGGGCCAACGTCCTGACTTTC. Supplemented by reference TRBV5-1 and TRBJ2-6, the full variable domain reads KAGVTQTPRYLIKTRGQQVTLSCSPISGHRSVSWYQQTPGQGLQFLFEYFSETQRNKGNFPGRFSGRQFSNSRSEMNVSTLELGDSALYLCASRVAGALSTGANVLTFGAGSRLTVL.

This chain uses TRBV10-2 with TRBJ2-5; D gene uncertain. Germline loops: CDR1 WSHSY, CDR2 SAAADI. Trimming removed 4 bases at V and 4 bases at J, with 10 bases between. This CDR3 comprises 13 residues. The DNA of the CDR3 is TGCGCCAGCAGTGGAATGTCAGGAGAGACCCAGTACTTC. Amino acids: CASSGMSGETQYF.

This clonotype has only a few counts. The V call is TRBV9, the J call TRBJ2-2; D unclear. Trimming removed 0 bases from V and 7 bases from J, with 4 bases in between. CDR1 is SGDLS, CDR2 YYNGEE, per germline. The CDR3 has 12 amino acids. The CDR3 loop is CASSVAFGELFF. In DNA, the CDR3 is TGTGCCAGCAGCGTAGCTTTCGGGGAGCTGTTTTTT.

The chain recombines TRBV6-2 or TRBV6-3 with TRBJ2-4, with 10 bases identical to TRBD2. The germline V gene has CDR1 MNHEY and CDR2 SVGEGT. The CDR3 length is 20 residues. Trimming at V came to 0 bases and at J to 1 base, leaving 12 bases not matched to a gene. In DNA form, the CDR3 reads TGTGCCAGCAGTTACTCGAGTCCTAGCGGGAGTGGTGGGGCCAAAAACATTCAGTACTTC. As protein: CASSYSSPSGSGGAKNIQYF.

This clonotype was seen a handful of times. The V and J genes are TRBV20-1 and TRBJ1-6; maybe TRBD1 (5 bases). CDR1 DFQATT and CDR2 SNEGSKA come from the germline V gene (reference sequence). CDR3 length: 15 residues. V shed 3 bases and J shed 3 bases, with 12 bases lying between them. The CDR3 DNA sequence: TGCAGTGCTAGGTCGGGACCGCTCTATAATTCACCCCTCCACTTT. Amino acids: CSARSGPLYNSPLHF.

The sample holds a few counts of this clonotype. The V and J genes are TRBV5-1 and TRBJ2-5; maybe TRBD1 (6 bases). Germline-derived CDR1 and CDR2 are SGHRS and YFSETQ. The V end lost 0 bases, the J end lost 10 bases, and 16 bases lay between the germline ends. The CDR3 loop spans 14 amino acids. The CDR3 sequence is CASSLATPQGIQYF. CDR3 sequence (DNA): TGCGCCAGCAGCTTGGCAACCCCCCAGGGGATCCAGTACTTC.

This clonotype was observed a few times. This chain joins TRBV12-3 or TRBV12-4 and TRBJ2-2; no clear D gene. The CDR3 has 15 amino acids. V dropped 0 bases and J dropped 6 bases, with 11 bases sitting between them. The CDR3 loop is CASSLAAEVAGELFF. The CDR3 DNA sequence: TGTGCCAGCAGTTTAGCCGCCGAAGTAGCCGGGGAGCTGTTTTTT.

This clonotype was counted between two and nine times. The V gene is TRBV24-1, the J gene TRBJ2-1; D gene unclear. The V gene's germline CDR1 is KGHDR and CDR2 SFDVKD. The CDR3 runs to 13 residues. The V gene lost 0 bases and the J gene lost 6 bases, with 5 bases spanning the gap. The CDR3 coding sequence is TGTGCCACCAGTGATTTGACTTCCAATGAGCAGTTCTTC. Its translation: CATSDLTSNEQFF.

The chain joins TRBV3-1 to TRBJ1-2; the D is unclear. Germline V CDR1 and CDR2: LGHDT, YNNKEL (reference sequence). Trimming cost V 4 bases and J 5 bases, with 17 bases left between them. There are 15 residues in the CDR3. The CDR3 spells CASSLFGGREYGYTF. CDR3 nucleotides: TGTGCCAGCAGCCTCTTCGGTGGGAGGGAGTATGGCTACACCTTC.

The V call is TRBV10-2, the J call TRBJ2-1, with D maybe TRBD2 (5 bases). This CDR3 spans 18 amino acids. The germline CDR1 and CDR2 sequences are WSHSY and SAAADI. V was cut by 3 bases and J by 1 base, with 19 bases left in between. This CDR3 reads CASSEPLRGGGSYNEQFF. CDR3 bases: TGCGCCAGCAGTGAACCTCTCCGCGGAGGCGGGTCCTACAATGAGCAGTTCTTC.

This clonotype was counted many times. The chain carries TRBV20-1 and TRBJ1-2, with TRBD1 as a possible D gene (5 bases). The CDR3 runs 16 residues. With 0 bases removed from V and 6 bases from J, the gap between germline ends came to 20 bases. CDR1 is DFQATT, CDR2 SNEGSKA, per germline (reference sequence). CDR3 DNA: TGCAGTGCTAGAGAGCCTTCACGGGGATTGGGGGATGGCTACACCTTC. Its protein product is CSAREPSRGLGDGYTF.

This clonotype has more than one count but fewer than ten. CDR3 nucleotides: TGTGCCAGCAGCCAATCGGGGGATCTTTTCTACGAGCAGTACTTC. Translated, it gives CASSQSGDLFYEQYF. The chain has TRBV4-2 and TRBJ2-7, with TRBD2 as a possible D gene (6 bases). The CDR3 runs 15 residues. The germline V and J ends were trimmed by 2 bases and 3 bases, with 14 bases remaining between them. In germline, CDR1 is LGHNA, CDR2 YNFKEQ.

This chain uses TRBV7-2 with TRBJ2-5; maybe TRBD1 (6 bases). Germline lookup yields CDR1 SGHTA and CDR2 FQGNSA. Trimming cost V 6 bases and J 5 bases, with 13 bases left between them. The CDR3 spans 13 residues. CDR3 in amino acids: CASSRQTGETQYF. The CDR3 DNA reads as TGTGCCAGCAGTCGACAAACAGGGGAGACCCAGTACTTC.

This clonotype was recorded a few times. The CDR3 bases are TGTGCCAGCAGTGACAGGGGTTACGAGCAGTACTTC. Encoded protein: CASSDRGYEQYF. The J gene is TRBJ2-7, the V gene TRBV6-5, with TRBD1 matching 8 bases. The germline CDR1 and CDR2 sequences are MNHEY and SVGAGI. V was pared by 5 bases and J by 4 bases, with 1 base of the junction left unmatched. The length of the CDR3 is 12 residues.

This rearrangement joins TRBV12-3 or TRBV12-4 to TRBJ2-1; 11 bases agree with TRBD2. CDR3 length: 15 amino acids. J gave up 6 bases and V 6 bases, and 7 bases lay outside the gene matches. As DNA, the CDR3 is TGTGCCAGCAGGCTCACCGGGACTAGCGGCAATGAGCAGTTCTTC. Translated: CASRLTGTSGNEQFF.